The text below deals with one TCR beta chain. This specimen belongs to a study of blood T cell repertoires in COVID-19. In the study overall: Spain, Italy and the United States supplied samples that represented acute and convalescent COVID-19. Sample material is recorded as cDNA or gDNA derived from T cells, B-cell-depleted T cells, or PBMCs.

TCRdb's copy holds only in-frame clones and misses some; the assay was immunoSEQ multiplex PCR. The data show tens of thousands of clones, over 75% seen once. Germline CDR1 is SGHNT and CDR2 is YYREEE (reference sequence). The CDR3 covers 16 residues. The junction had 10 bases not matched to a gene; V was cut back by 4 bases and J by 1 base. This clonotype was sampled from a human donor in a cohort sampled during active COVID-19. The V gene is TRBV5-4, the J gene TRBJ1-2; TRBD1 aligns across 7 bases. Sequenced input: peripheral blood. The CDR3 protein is CASSQKRQGDNYGYTF. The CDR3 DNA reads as TGTGCCAGCAGCCAGAAAAGACAGGGCGATAACTATGGCTACACCTTC.